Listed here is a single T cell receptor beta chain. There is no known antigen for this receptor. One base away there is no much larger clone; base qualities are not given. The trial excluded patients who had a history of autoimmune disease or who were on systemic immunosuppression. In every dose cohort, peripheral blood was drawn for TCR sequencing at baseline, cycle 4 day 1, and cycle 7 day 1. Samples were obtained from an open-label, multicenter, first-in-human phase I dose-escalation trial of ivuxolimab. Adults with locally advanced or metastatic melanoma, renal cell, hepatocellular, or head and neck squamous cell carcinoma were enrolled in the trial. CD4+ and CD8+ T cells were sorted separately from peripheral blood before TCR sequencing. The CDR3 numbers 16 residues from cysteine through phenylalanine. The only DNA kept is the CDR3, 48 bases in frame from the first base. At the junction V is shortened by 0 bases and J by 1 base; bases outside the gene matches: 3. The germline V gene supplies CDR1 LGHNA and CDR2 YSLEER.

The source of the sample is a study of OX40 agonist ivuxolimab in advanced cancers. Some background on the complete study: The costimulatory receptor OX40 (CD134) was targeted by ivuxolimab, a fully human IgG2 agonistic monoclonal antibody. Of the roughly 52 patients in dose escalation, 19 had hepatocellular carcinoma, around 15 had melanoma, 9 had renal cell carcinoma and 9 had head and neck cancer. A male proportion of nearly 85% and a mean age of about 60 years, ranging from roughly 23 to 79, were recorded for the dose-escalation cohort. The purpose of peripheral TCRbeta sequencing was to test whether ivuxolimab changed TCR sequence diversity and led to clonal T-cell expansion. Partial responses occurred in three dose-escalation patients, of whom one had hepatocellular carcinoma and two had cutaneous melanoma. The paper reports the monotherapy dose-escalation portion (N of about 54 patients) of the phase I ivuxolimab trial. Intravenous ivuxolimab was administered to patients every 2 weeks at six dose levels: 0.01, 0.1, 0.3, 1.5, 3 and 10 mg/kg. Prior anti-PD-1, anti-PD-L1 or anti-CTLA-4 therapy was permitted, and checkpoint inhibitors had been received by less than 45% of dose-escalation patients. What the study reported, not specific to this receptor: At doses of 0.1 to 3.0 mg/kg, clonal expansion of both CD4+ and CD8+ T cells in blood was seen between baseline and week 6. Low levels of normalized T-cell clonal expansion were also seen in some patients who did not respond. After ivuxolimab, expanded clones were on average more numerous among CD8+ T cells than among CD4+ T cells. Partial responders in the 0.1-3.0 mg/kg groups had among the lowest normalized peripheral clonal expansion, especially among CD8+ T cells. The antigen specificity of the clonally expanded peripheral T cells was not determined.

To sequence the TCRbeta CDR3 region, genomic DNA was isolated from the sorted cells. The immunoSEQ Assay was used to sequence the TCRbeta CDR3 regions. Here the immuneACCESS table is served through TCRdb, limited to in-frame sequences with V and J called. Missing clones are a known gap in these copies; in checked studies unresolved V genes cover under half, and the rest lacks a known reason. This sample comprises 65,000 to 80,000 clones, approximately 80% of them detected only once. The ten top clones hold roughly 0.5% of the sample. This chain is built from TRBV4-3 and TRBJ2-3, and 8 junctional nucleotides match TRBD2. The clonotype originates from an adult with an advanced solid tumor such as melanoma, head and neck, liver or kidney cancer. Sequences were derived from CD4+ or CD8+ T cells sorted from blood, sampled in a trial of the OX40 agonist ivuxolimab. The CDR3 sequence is CASSQEKRGRTDTQYF. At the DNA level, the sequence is TGCGCCAGCAGCCAAGAAAAGCGGGGGCGCACAGATACGCAGTATTTT.